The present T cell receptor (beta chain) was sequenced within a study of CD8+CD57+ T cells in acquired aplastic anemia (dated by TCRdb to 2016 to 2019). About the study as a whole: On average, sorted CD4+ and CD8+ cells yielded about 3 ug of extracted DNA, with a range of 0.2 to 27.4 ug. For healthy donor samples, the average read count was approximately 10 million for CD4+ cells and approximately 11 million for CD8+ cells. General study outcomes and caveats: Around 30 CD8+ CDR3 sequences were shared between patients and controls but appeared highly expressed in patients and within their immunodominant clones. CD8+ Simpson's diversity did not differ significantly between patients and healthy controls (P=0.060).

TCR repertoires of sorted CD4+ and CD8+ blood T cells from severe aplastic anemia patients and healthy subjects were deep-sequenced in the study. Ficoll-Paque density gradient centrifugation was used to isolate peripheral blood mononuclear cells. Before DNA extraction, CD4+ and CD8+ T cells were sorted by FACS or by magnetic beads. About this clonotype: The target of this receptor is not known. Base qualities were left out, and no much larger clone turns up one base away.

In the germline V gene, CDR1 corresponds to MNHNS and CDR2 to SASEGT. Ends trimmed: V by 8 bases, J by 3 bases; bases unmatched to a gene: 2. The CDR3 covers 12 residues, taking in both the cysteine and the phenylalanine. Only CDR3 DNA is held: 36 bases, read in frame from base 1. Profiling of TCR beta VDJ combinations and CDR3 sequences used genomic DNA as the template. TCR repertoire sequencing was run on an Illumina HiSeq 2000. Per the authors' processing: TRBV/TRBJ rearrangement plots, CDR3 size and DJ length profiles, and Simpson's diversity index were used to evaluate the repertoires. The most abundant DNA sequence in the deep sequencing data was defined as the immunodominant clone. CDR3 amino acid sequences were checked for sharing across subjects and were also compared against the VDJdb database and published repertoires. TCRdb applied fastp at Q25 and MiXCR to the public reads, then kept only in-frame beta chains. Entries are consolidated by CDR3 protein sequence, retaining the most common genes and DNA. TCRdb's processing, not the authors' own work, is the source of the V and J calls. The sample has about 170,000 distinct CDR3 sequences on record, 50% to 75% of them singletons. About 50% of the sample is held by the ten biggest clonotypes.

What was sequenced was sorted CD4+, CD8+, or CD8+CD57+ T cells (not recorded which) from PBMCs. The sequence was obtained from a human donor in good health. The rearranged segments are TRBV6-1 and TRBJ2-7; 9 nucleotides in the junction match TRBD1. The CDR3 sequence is CASRDRVYEQYF. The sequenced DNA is TGTGCCAGCCGGGACAGGGTCTACGAGCAGTACTTC.